This T cell receptor (beta chain) was captured by sequencing in a study of CD4 and CD8 cells across lung adenocarcinoma regions. TCRdb used MiXCR to reprocess the PCR reads, holding one entry per CDR3 protein. This table has 3,000 to 4,000 distinct CDR3 sequences, 55% to 65% appearing once. Germline V CDR1 and CDR2: MNHNS, SASEGT. The CDR3 length is 15 residues. V lost 7 bases and J 0 bases, leaving 13 bases between the germline ends. Localized lung adenocarcinoma, a non-small cell lung cancer, affected the donors. This sequence was found in a male donor with lung adenocarcinoma. The CD4 and CD8 labels of this study may be unreliable. Sequencing was done on a sample of CD4+ T cells from the margin of a lung tumor. The rearrangement links TRBV6-1 to TRBJ1-3; tentatively, D is TRBD1 (5 bases). CDR3 loop: CASTLRRGSGNTIYF. CDR3 nucleotide sequence: TGTGCCAGCACCCTCCGGAGGGGCTCTGGAAACACCATATATTTT.